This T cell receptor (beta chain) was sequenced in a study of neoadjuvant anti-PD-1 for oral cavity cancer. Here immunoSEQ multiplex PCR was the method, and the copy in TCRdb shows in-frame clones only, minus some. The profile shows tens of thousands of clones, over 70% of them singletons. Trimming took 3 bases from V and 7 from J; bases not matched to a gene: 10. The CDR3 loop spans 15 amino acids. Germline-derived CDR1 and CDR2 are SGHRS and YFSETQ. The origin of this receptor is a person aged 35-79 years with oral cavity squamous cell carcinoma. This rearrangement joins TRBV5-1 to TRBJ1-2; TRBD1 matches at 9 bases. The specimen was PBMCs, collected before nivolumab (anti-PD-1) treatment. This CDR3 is CASSSSGQGRVGYTF. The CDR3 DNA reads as TGCGCCAGCAGCTCCTCGGGACAGGGACGGGTTGGCTACACCTTC.